The clone carrying this TCR beta chain has only one observation. Its matching antigen is unknown. TCRdb's table, derived via immunoSEQ multiplex PCR, lists solely in-frame clones and lacks some. The data hold under 130,000 clones, with roughly 80% observed a single time. This record belongs to a study of T cell clones after liver transplantation. Across the whole study: Liver transplant recipients had immunosuppression withdrawal attempted within 2 years. Post-transplant blood was tracked for graft-donor-reactive T cell clones identified in a pre-transplant mixed lymphocyte reaction. Whole-study results and caveats: In two subjects, few donor cells limited the measurable donor-reactive repertoire. These preliminary findings come from unstandardized post-transplant sampling times.

Germline V gene data show CDR1 as MNHEY and CDR2 as SMNVEV (reference sequence). The CDR3 has 15 amino acids. Trimming at V came to 6 bases and at J to 3 bases, leaving 7 bases not matched to a gene. This TCR derives from a human patient who received a liver transplant. Some T cells may be the graft donor's. The sample consisted of CD4+ T cells from blood, taken approximately 4 years after liver transplant. V and J are TRBV27 and TRBJ1-2, with 10 nucleotides matching TRBD1. The CDR3 loop reads CASSQTGTGDYGYTF. CDR3 coding DNA: TGTGCCAGCAGCCAAACCGGGACAGGGGACTATGGCTACACCTTC.